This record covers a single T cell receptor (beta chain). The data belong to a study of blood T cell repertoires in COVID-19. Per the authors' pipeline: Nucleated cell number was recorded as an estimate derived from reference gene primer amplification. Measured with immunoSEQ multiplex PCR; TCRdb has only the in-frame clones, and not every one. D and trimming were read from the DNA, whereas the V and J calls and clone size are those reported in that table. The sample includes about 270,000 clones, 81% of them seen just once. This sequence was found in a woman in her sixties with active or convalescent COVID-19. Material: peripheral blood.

The CDR3 DNA sequence: TGTGCCAGCAGCCAAAAAGCCACGTCCTGGGGAGCCTATGGCTACACCTTC. Translated: CASSQKATSWGAYGYTF. This chain connects TRBV3-1 (or the pseudogene TRBV3-2) to TRBJ1-2; no clear D. The germline V gene has CDR1 LGHDT and CDR2 YNNKEL (reference sequence). Trimming pared 2 bases from V and 4 bases from J, leaving 20 bases between. The CDR3 contains 17 residues.